This passage covers 7 T cell receptor beta chains from one sample sequenced in a study of cytomegalovirus exposure and HLA in healthy donors. The PCR was carried out with 60 Vbeta primers and 13 Jbeta primers. Only in-frame clones appear in the TCRdb table, and some are missing; sequencing was by immunoSEQ multiplex PCR. The data show roughly 150,000 clones, with more than 80% seen just once and 1.5% to 2% held by the top ten. Specimen: PBMCs. The receptors were gathered from a woman aged 18-35 years in good health and CMV-seronegative.

In its sample, this clone was seen a few times. The rearrangement uses TRBV6-5 and TRBJ1-1; TRBD1 matches 7 bases. The CDR3 consists of 14 residues. The V segment lost 6 bases and the J segment 1 base; nucleotides outside the gene matches: 5. CDR1 and CDR2 (germline): MNHEY, SVGAGI. The CDR3 spells CASRRQGGNTEAFF. The CDR3 DNA is TGTGCCAGCAGAAGACAGGGCGGGAACACTGAAGCTTTCTTT.

The V gene is TRBV19, the J gene TRBJ2-2; 13 nucleotides align to TRBD2. The CDR3 sequence is 16 residues long. Germline V gene data show CDR1 as LNHDA and CDR2 as SQIVND (reference sequence). The V segment lost 3 bases and the J segment 6 bases; nucleotides outside the gene matches: 4. As DNA, the CDR3 is TGTGCCAGTAGTATCGGACTAGCGGGAGTGTCCGGGGAGCTGTTTTTT. Translation: CASSIGLAGVSGELFF. Supplemented by reference TRBV19 and TRBJ2-2, the full variable domain reads DGGITQSPKYLFRKEGQNVTLSCEQNLNHDAMYWYRQDPGQGLRLIYYSQIVNDFQKGDIAEGYSVSREKKESFPLTVTSAQKNPTAFYLCASSIGLAGVSGELFFGEGSRLTVL.

The CDR3 sequence is CASSLGVDSEVTGELFF. As DNA, the CDR3 is TGTGCCAGCAGCTTAGGGGTAGACTCGGAGGTGACCGGGGAGCTGTTTTTT. The chain links TRBV11-2 to TRBJ2-2, with D possibly being TRBD2 (5 bases). The CDR3 spans 17 residues. Germline values: CDR1 SGHAT, CDR2 FQNNGV. Trimming removed 1 base from V and 5 bases from J, with 17 bases in between.

The sample holds a few counts of this clone. Without the conserved terminal phenylalanine or tryptophan, this CDR3 likely stems from a read error. It is unclear where the CDR3 begins or ends on the DNA, so no DNA is shown, and the CDR3 is as TCRdb lists it. The chain joins TRBV12-1 to TRBJ2-4; TRBD1 is the table's D call and was not checked against the DNA. TRBV12-1 counts as a pseudogene. The CDR3 is 13 residues long, ends included. The CDR3 loop reads CASSSPGTKGCRR.

A note on this clone: The same CDR3 also results from other DNA sequences found in this sample. The chain joins TRBV5-4 to TRBJ2-1; 12 bases are a match to TRBD2. Germline CDR1 and CDR2: SGHNT and YYREEE (reference sequence). The CDR3 is made up of 16 amino acids. With 1 base clipped from V and 4 bases from J, the junction kept 3 bases outside the gene matches. CDR3 residues: CASSLSLAGGYNEQFF. Written as DNA, the CDR3 is TGTGCCAGCAGCTTGTCTCTAGCGGGAGGGTACAATGAGCAGTTCTTC.

The chain links TRBV28 to TRBJ2-5, with TRBD1 matching over 9 bases. There are 15 residues in the CDR3. From germline, CDR1 is MDHEN and CDR2 SYDVKM. The J segment lost 5 bases and the V segment lost 5 bases, leaving 9 bases of the junction unmatched. DNA of the CDR3: TGTGCCAGCAGTCCCCCGGGACAGGGATGGGAGACCCAGTACTTC. Translated: CASSPPGQGWETQYF.

The chain combines TRBV25-1 with TRBJ1-2; 7 nucleotides match TRBD1. The CDR3 totals 13 residues. In germline, CDR1 is MGHDK, CDR2 SYGVNS. J was trimmed by 4 bases and V by 5 bases; bases with no gene match: 4. This CDR3 reads CASSRGTAYGYTF. The CDR3 bases are TGTGCCAGCAGTAGGGGGACAGCCTATGGCTACACCTTC.